The clone carrying this T cell receptor (beta chain) has just a few counts. What it recognizes is unknown. Here immunoSEQ multiplex PCR was the method, and the copy in TCRdb shows in-frame clones only, minus some. The sample has under 30,000 clones, 74% seen once. The CDR3 has 12 amino acids. The V gene's germline CDR1 is MNHEY and CDR2 SMNVEV (reference sequence). Trimming took 6 bases from V and 5 from J, leaving 7 bases between them. Antigen-specific CD4+ T cells expanded by the ViraFEST assay with viral peptide pools were then sequenced. Culture lasted 10 days before CD4+ T cell isolation. All study participants received two doses of BNT162b2 or mRNA-1273 vaccine. Vaccine recipients lacked prior SARS-CoV-2 infection and had negative nucleocapsid antibodies. This sample stems from a study of vaccination effects on CD4 cells after COVID-19. The overall study: A median of 72 days separated the second dose and sampling. General study findings and limits: Both infection-induced and vaccine-induced clones contracted markedly at late post-vaccination timepoints.

The sample consisted of CD4+ T cells from PBMCs cultured with HCoV-OC43 spike peptides, taken after COVID-19 vaccination. The subset: HCoV-OC43 spike overlapping peptide pool stimulation. V and J are TRBV27 and TRBJ2-2, with D unclear. This sequence was found in a human donor who received a COVID-19 vaccine. CDR3 in amino acids: CASSPLTGELFF. CDR3 coding DNA: TGTGCCAGCAGCCCGCTGACCGGGGAGCTGTTTTTT.